The rows below give T cell receptor beta chains drawn from one sample of a study of tumor-infiltrating lymphocytes in primary liver carcinoma. A single record per CDR3 protein comes from TCRdb applying MiXCR to the multiplex PCR reads. The repertoire holds about 59,000 distinct CDR3 sequences, with roughly 70% as singletons. The source material was liver tumor tissue from sampling region 2. These receptors were collected from a man in his forties with primary liver carcinoma and hepatitis B virus infection. CDR3s include the opening cysteine and the closing phenylalanine or tryptophan. D genes are given only for firm matches. Size is omitted from some rows. Given values are once, few, many or a class for expanded clones.

clone size	D gene	V gene	J gene	CDR3 DNA	CDR3 protein
.	TRBD1	TRBV29-1	TRBJ2-7	TGCAGGGTAGGGGACAGGCGCCACGACGGGCAGTACTTC	CRVGDRRHDGQYF
.	TRBD1	TRBV5-4	TRBJ2-7	TGTGCCAGCAGCGTTGGACAGGGGGGTTACGAGCAGTACTTC	CASSVGQGGYEQYF
.	.	TRBV6-1	TRBJ1-1	TGTGCCAGGAGATCGACAGTTGAAGCTCTCTTT	CARRSTVEALF
.	TRBD1	TRBV5-4	TRBJ1-1	TGTGCCAGCAGCGGGACAGGATTAAGCACTGAAGCCTTCTTT	CASSGTGLSTEAFF
many	.	TRBV19	TRBJ2-5	TGTGCCAGTCGACAGGCTGGGGAGACCCAGTACTTC	CASRQAGETQYF
few	TRBD2	TRBV19	TRBJ2-7	TGTGCCAGTAGGATTAGCGGGGGCCTCTCCTACGAGCAGTACTTC	CASRISGGLSYEQYF
once	TRBD1	TRBV11-2	TRBJ2-2	TGTGCCAGCAGCTTTGGGGGATCGAACACAGGGGAGTTGTTTTTT	CASSFGGSNTGELFF
.	.	TRBV2	TRBJ2-6	TGTGCCAGCAGTGGAAGCGCTCAGCCTCCCCACTCTGGGGCCAACGTCCTGATTTTC	CASSGSAQPPHSGANVLIF
.	.	TRBV6-5	TRBJ2-1	TGTGCCAGCACCCAACAAAATGAGCAGTTCTTC	CASTQQNEQFF
.	TRBD1	TRBV11-2	TRBJ2-7	TGTGCCAACACCTCCATACAGGGGGCCATACATAACGAGCAGTACTTC	CANTSIQGAIHNEQYF
few	TRBD1	TRBV27	TRBJ2-1	TGTGCCAGCAGTCACGCGCGAGGACAGGGGAGGAATGAGCAGTTCTTC	CASSHARGQGRNEQFF
.	.	TRBV6-1	TRBJ1-2	TGTACCAGCAGTGCCGGCAGTTATGGTTACACATTC	CTSSAGSYGYTF
.	.	TRBV19	TRBJ2-2	TGTGCCAGTAGTATTTCAGGGTTGGGGAACACCGGGGAGCTGTTTTTT	CASSISGLGNTGELFF
many	.	TRBV4-3	TRBJ2-7	TGCGCCAGCAGCCAAGATCTGCCCTACGAGCAGTACTTC	CASSQDLPYEQYF
.	TRBD2	TRBV11-2	TRBJ2-5	TGTGCTAACAGCATAACTCCTGGCGGGGGGAAGGAGACCCAGTACTTC	CANSITPGGGKETQYF
.	.	TRBV11-2	TRBJ2-1	TGTGTCAGCAGCTTAGATAGGAATGAGCAGTTCTTC	CVSSLDRNEQFF
.	.	TRBV11-1	TRBJ2-1	TGTCCCAGCAGCTTAGGTTGGACAGACAATGAGCAGTTCTTC	CPSSLGWTDNEQFF
.	TRBD2	TRBV11-2	TRBJ2-1	TGTGCCAGCAGCTTAGAGTACCTAGCGGGAATGAAAGAGCAGTTCTTC	CASSLEYLAGMKEQFF
.	.	TRBV2	TRBJ2-3	TGTGCCAGCAGTGAAGTGGTAGGGGTTGGGGATACGCAGTATTTT	CASSEVVGVGDTQYF
.	.	TRBV29-1	TRBJ1-1	TGCAGCGTTGTTACGAACACTGAAGCTTTCTTT	CSVVTNTEAFF
medium-sized	.	TRBV5-4	TRBJ1-1	TGTGCCAGCAGATCGGGGGGCTACATGAACACTGAAGCTTTCTTT	CASRSGGYMNTEAFF
.	TRBD1	TRBV5-4	TRBJ1-1	TGTGCCAGCAGCGGGACAGGATTAAACACTGAAGCCTTCTTT	CASSGTGLNTEAFF
.	.	TRBV10-3	TRBJ1-2	TGTGCCATCCGTCTTGGGGATGGCTACACATTC	CAIRLGDGYTF
few	TRBD1	TRBV11-2	TRBJ2-7	TGTGCCAGCAGCTTACGATGGACAGGGGAAAACAAGCAGTATTTC	CASSLRWTGENKQYF
.	TRBD1	TRBV29-1	TRBJ2-1	TGCTGCGTGGCCATTGGGACAGGGGGTTACAATGAGCAGTTCTTC	CCVAIGTGGYNEQFF
.	.	TRBV10-2	TRBJ1-2	TGCGCCAGCAATGGGCAGGGGATGAACTATGGCTACACCTTC	CASNGQGMNYGYTF
many	.	TRBV6-5	TRBJ1-5	TGTGCCAGCAGTTATACCCGGCCGACAGCCACTAGCAATCAGCCCCAGCATTTT	CASSYTRPTATSNQPQHF
.	TRBD1	TRBV6-1	TRBJ2-2	TGTGCTAGCAGAGGAATACAGGGGGCTTCGGACACCGGGGAGCTGTTTTTT	CASRGIQGASDTGELFF
.	.	TRBV11-2	TRBJ2-5	TGTGCCAGCAGCTTGGCGAGGCTAGCCCTGGGAAAAGAAGAGACTCAGTACTTC	CASSLARLALGKEETQYF
.	.	TRBV6-6	TRBJ2-1	TGTGCCAGTAGTCGTGGGACCTATACCTTAGATGAGCAGTTCTTC	CASSRGTYTLDEQFF
.	TRBD2	TRBV4-1	TRBJ2-1	TGCGCCAGCAGCCATGAGACTAGCTGGAGGGGGTTCTTC	CASSHETSWRGFF
.	.	TRBV11-2	TRBJ2-7	TGTGCCAGCAGCCTAACTTTGGCCAGAAGTATTTACGAGCAGTACTTC	CASSLTLARSIYEQYF
.	TRBD1	TRBV12-3/TRBV12-4	TRBJ2-7	TGTGCCAGCAGTTTTGGGACAGGGAGGGAGCGGTACTTC	CASSFGTGRERYF
.	TRBD2	TRBV4-1	TRBJ2-3	TGCACCAGCAGCCGACAAAGCGGGGAAGATACGCTGTATTTT	CTSSRQSGEDTLYF
.	.	TRBV11-2	TRBJ2-7	TGTGCCAGCAGCATACAGGTTGGAAGCGAGCAGTACTTC	CASSIQVGSEQYF
once	.	TRBV4-1	TRBJ2-2	TGCGCCAGCAGTGGGCTGGGAAGTGCCGGGGAGCTGTTTTTT	CASSGLGSAGELFF
many	.	TRBV30	TRBJ2-2	TGTGCCTGGAGTATCGCGAACTCCGCGACCGGGGAGCTGTTTTTT	CAWSIANSATGELFF
once	.	TRBV12-3/TRBV12-4	TRBJ2-5	TGTGCCAGCAGCGCCTACCCCGGGAGCGAAGAGACCCAGTATTTC	CASSAYPGSEETQYF
many	TRBD2	TRBV11-3	TRBJ2-3	TGTGCCAGCAGCTTTAGCGGGAGGCGGACAGATACGCTGTATTTT	CASSFSGRRTDTLYF